A single T cell receptor (beta chain) is shown here with its context. Antigen unknown. TCRdb's copy holds only in-frame clones and misses some; the assay was immunoSEQ multiplex PCR. Among more than 100,000 clones, about nine tenths were seen once, and the ten largest hold 2% to 3%. The data stem from a study of T cell responses to AZD1222 COVID-19 vaccine. Notes on the study in general: It was only after the peak T cell response that any repertoires were sampled. Among spike-specific TCRs, nearly half reportedly target unmutated variant regions. A rise in Spike-specific TCR breadth and depth followed two AZD1222 doses. Donors were mostly white British, more females; clonal diversity possibly underestimated.

V lost 3 bases, J lost 8 bases, and 19 bases lay in between. Germline V gene sequence: CDR1 LGHNA, CDR2 YSLEER. The CDR3 runs to 16 residues. This sequence was found in an adult who received the AZD1222 COVID-19 vaccine. Sequenced here: peripheral blood, sampled 28 days after the second AZD1222 dose. The chain combines TRBV4-3 with TRBJ1-4; possible D gene TRBD1, 5 bases. The CDR3 is CASSQDFGEGQEKLFF. The CDR3 DNA reads as TGCGCCAGCAGCCAGGATTTCGGAGAGGGGCAAGAAAAACTGTTTTTT.